This T cell receptor beta chain originates from a study of shared clonotypes between healthy human individuals. Findings and caveats of the study: Among the subsets, naive ones generally showed larger estimated richness than memory ones.

The authors split each subset's genomic DNA evenly across several immunoSEQ plates. The table came from immunoSEQ multiplex PCR; TCRdb's copy has only in-frame clones and leaves some out. This table holds millions of clones, roughly 95% found once. Remarks on this clone: The antigen is undetermined. The same CDR3 can be traced to other DNA sequences in this sample.

CDR1 MDHEN and CDR2 SYDVKM come from the germline V gene. The length of the CDR3 is 15 residues. The ends lost 4 bases at V and 5 bases at J; junction bases unmatched: 3. The sequenced material came from naive CD4+ T cells sorted from blood. The subset is: CD45RA+ positively selected. This chain connects TRBV28 to TRBJ2-1, with 12 bases identical to TRBD2. The origin of this receptor is a man aged 18 to 29 in good health. DNA for the CDR3: TGTGCCAGCAGTTCCGGACTAGCGGGAAACAATGAGCAGTTCTTC. Encoded protein: CASSSGLAGNNEQFF. Based on the CDR3 plus reference TRBV28 and TRBJ2-1, the full variable domain is DVKVTQSSRYLVKRTGEKVFLECVQDMDHENMFWYRQDPGLGLRLIYFSYDVKMKEKGDIPEGYSVSREKKERFSLILESASTNQTSMYLCASSSGLAGNNEQFFGPGTRLTVL.